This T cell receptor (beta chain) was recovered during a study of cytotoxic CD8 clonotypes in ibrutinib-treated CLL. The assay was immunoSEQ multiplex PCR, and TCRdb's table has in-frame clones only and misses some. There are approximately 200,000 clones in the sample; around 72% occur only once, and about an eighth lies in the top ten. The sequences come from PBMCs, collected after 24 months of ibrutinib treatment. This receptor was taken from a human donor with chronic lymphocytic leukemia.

CDR3 amino acids: CASSSSGRGQRDNEQFF. The CDR3 coding sequence is TGTGCCAGCAGCTCCTCCGGAAGGGGACAGCGAGACAATGAGCAGTTCTTC. The rearrangement links TRBV9 to TRBJ2-1; 7 bases are shared with TRBD1. Unmatched junction bases numbered 15, after V lost 4 bases and J lost 5 bases. Germline V gene data show CDR1 as SGDLS and CDR2 as YYNGEE. The CDR3 contains 17 residues.